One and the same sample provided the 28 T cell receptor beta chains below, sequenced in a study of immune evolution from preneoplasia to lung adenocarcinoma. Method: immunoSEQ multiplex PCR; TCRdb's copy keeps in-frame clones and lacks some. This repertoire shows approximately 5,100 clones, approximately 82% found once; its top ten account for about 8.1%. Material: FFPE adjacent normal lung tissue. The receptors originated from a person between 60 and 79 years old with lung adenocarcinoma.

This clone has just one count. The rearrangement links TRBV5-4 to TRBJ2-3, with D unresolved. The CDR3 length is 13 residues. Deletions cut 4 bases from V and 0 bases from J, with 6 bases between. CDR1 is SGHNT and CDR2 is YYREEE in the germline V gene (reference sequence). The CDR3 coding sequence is TGTGCCAGCAGCCCTTGGAGCACAGATACGCAGTATTTT. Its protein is CASSPWSTDTQYF.

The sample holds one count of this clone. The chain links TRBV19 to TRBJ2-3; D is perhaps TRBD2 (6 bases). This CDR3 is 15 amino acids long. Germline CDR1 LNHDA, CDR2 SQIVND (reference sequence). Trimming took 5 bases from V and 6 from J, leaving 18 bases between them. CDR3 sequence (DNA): TGTGCCAGTAGTCCCCGGACTAACCGTGCGGATACGCAGTATTTT. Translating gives CASSPRTNRADTQYF.

The CDR3 is CASSGGSRTGELFF. CDR3 coding DNA: TGTGCCAGCAGCGGCGGTTCTCGTACCGGGGAGCTGTTTTTT. The gene calls are TRBV28 and TRBJ2-2; D gene uncertain. Germline V lookup: CDR1 MDHEN, CDR2 SYDVKM. The V end was cut by 6 bases, the J end by 5 bases, with 13 bases between. This CDR3 contains 14 residues.

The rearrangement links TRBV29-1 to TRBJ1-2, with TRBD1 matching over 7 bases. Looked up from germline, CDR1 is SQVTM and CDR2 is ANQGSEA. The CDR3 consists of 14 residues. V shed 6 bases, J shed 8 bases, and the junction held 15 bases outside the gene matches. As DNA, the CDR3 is TGCAGCGTCGGAATACTACAGGGGCGCGGGGGCTACACCTTC. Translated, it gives CSVGILQGRGGYTF.

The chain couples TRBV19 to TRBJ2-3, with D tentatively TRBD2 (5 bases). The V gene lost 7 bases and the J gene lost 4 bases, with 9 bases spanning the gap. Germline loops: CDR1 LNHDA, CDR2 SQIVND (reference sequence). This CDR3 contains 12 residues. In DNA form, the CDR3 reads TGTGCCAGTAACGAGAGGGCAGATACGCAGTATTTT. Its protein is CASNERADTQYF. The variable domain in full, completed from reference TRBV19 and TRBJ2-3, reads DGGITQSPKYLFRKEGQNVTLSCEQNLNHDAMYWYRQDPGQGLRLIYYSQIVNDFQKGDIAEGYSVSREKKESFPLTVTSAQKNPTAFYLCASNERADTQYFGPGTRLTVL.

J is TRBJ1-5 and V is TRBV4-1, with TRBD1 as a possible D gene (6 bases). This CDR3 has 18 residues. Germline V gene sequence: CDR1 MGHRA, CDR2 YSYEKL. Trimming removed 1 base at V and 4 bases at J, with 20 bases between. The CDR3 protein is CASSQGYREVNANQPQHF. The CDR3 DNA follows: TGCGCCAGCAGCCAAGGATACAGGGAAGTAAATGCAAATCAGCCCCAGCATTTT.

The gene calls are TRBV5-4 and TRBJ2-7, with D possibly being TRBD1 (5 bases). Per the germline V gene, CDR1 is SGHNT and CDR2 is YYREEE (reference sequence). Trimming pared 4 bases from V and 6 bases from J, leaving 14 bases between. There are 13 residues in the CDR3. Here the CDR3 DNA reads TGTGCCAGCAGCGGGGCCTCGCGGACCGAGCAGTACTTC. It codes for CASSGASRTEQYF.

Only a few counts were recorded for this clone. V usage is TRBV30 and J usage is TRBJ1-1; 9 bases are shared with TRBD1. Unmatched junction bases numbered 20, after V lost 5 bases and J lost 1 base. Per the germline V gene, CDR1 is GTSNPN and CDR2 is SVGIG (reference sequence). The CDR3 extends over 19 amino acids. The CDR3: CAWFYRDRDGKTENTEAFF. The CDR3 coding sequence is TGTGCCTGGTTTTACCGGGACAGGGACGGGAAGACGGAGAACACTGAAGCTTTCTTT. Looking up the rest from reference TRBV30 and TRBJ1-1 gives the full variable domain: SQTIHQWPATLVQPVGSPLSLECTVEGTSNPNLYWYRQAAGRGLQLLFYSVGIGQISSEVPQNLSASRPQDRQFILSSKKLLLSDSGFYLCAWFYRDRDGKTENTEAFFGQGTRLTVV.

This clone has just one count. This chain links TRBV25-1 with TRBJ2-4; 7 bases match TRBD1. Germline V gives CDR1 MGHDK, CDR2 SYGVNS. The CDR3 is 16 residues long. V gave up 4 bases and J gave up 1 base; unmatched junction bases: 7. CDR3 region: CASSGDSPSAKNIQYF. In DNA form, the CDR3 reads TGTGCCAGCAGTGGGGACAGTCCTTCGGCCAAAAACATTCAGTACTTC.

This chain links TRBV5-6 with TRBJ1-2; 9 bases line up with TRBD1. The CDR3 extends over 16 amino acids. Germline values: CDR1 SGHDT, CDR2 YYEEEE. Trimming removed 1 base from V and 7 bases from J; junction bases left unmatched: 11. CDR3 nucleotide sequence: TGTGCCAGCAGCTTGCTGGACAGGGGAATTGCCCCTGGCTACACCTTC. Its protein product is CASSLLDRGIAPGYTF.

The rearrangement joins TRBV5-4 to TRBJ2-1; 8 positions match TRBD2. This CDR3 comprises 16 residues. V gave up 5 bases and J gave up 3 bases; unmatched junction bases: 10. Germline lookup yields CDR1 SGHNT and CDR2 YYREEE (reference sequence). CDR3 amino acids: CASSPGGGTRYNEQFF. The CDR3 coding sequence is TGTGCCAGCAGTCCGGGAGGGGGGACCCGCTACAATGAGCAGTTCTTC.

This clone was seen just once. The CDR3 protein is CASSFRQLSPQHF. The CDR3 DNA is TGTGCCAGCAGCTTCCGACAGCTTTCTCCCCAGCATTTT. The gene calls are TRBV7-6 and TRBJ1-5; D is possibly TRBD1 (5 bases). The CDR3 consists of 13 residues. Germline V CDR1 and CDR2: SGHVS, FNYEAQ. Trimming cost V 3 bases and J 10 bases, with 13 bases left between them.

DNA for the CDR3: TGTGCCACCAGCAGAGCAGGGGGGACTGAAGCTTTCTTT. Translating it yields CATSRAGGTEAFF. The J gene is TRBJ1-1, the V gene TRBV15; 7 bases fit TRBD1. Germline loops: CDR1 LNHNV, CDR2 YYDKDF (reference sequence). J was trimmed by 5 bases and V by 1 base; bases with no gene match: 1. This CDR3 has 13 amino acids. Variable domain in full (rest from reference TRBV15 and TRBJ1-1): DAMVIQNPRYQVTQFGKPVTLSCSQTLNHNVMYWYQQKSSQAPKLLFHYYDKDFNNEADTPDNFQSRRPNTSFCFLDIRSPGLGDTAMYLCATSRAGGTEAFFGQGTRLTVV.

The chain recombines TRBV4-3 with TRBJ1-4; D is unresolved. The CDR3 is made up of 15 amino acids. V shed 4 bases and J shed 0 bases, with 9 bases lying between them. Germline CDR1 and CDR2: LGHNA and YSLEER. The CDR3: CASSLLPSTNEKLFF. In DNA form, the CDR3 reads TGCGCCAGCAGCCTTTTACCGTCAACTAATGAAAAACTGTTTTTT.

DNA of the CDR3: TGCGCCAGCAGCCTACGGATCCAGGAAAAACTGTTTTTT. It specifies CASSLRIQEKLFF. The chain combines TRBV5-1 with TRBJ1-4, with no clear D. V gave up 4 bases and J gave up 8 bases, with 12 bases separating them. CDR1 is SGHRS and CDR2 is YFSETQ in the germline V gene. This CDR3 has 13 residues.

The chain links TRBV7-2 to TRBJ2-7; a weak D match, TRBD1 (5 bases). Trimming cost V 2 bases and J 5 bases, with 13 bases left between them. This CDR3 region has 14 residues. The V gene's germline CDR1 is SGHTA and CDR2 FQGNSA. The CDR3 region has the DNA TGTGCCAGCAGCTTACTTGGCAGGGTCGACGAGCAGTACTTC. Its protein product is CASSLLGRVDEQYF.

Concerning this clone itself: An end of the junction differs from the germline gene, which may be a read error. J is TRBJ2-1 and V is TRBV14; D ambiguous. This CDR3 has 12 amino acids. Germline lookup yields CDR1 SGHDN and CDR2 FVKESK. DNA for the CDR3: TGTGCCAGCACCCAATCATTCAATGAGCAGTTCTTC. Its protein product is CASTQSFNEQFF.

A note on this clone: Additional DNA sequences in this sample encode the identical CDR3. The CDR3 region is CATSRDGGNTEAFF. DNA for the CDR3: TGTGCCACCAGCAGAGATGGGGGAAACACTGAAGCTTTCTTT. The genes are TRBV15 and TRBJ1-1; D is perhaps TRBD1 (5 bases). There are 14 residues in the CDR3. Trimming shortened V by 0 bases and J by 2 bases, and 7 bases separated the two germline ends. From germline, CDR1 is LNHNV and CDR2 YYDKDF (reference sequence).

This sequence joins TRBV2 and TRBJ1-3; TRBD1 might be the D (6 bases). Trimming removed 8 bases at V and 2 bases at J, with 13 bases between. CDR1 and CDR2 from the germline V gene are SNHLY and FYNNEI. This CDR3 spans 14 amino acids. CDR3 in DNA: TGTGCCAGCCTAGCCAGGGGTACTGGAAACACCATATATTTT. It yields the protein CASLARGTGNTIYF.

CDR3 nucleotide sequence: TGCAGCGTTGAGGTGGACAGGACGAACACCGGGGAGCTGTTTTTT. It encodes CSVEVDRTNTGELFF. This rearrangement joins TRBV29-1 to TRBJ2-2, with 7 positions matching TRBD1. The V gene end was trimmed by 3 bases and the J gene end by 0 bases; junction bases not matched to a gene: 4. Germline V lookup: CDR1 SQVTM, CDR2 ANQGSEA. The CDR3 spans 15 residues.

CDR3 amino acids: CASSQVLDSNQPQHF. The CDR3 DNA sequence: TGCGCCAGCAGCCAAGTCCTGGATAGCAATCAGCCCCAGCATTTT. This chain joins TRBV4-1 and TRBJ1-5; D gene unclear. Germline V lookup: CDR1 MGHRA, CDR2 YSYEKL. The germline V and J ends were trimmed by 1 base and 0 bases, with 7 bases remaining between them. The CDR3 runs to 15 residues.

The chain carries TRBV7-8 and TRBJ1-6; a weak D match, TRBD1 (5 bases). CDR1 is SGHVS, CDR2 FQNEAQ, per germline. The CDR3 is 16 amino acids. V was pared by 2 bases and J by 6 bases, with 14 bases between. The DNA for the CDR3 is TGTGCCAGCAGCTTAAACGCAGGGAGAGCTAATTCACCCCTCCACTTT. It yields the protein CASSLNAGRANSPLHF.

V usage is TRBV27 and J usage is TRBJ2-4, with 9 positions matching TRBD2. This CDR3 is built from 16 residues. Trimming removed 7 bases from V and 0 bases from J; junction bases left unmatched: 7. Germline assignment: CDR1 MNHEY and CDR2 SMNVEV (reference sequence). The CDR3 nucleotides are TGTGCCAGCAACGCGGGAGGGGCCCTAGCCAAAAACATTCAGTACTTC. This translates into CASNAGGALAKNIQYF.

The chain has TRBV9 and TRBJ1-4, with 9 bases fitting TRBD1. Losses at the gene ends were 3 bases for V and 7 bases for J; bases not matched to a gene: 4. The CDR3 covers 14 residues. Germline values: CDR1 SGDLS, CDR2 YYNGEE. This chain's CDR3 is CASSGQTGGEKLFF. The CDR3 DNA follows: TGTGCCAGCAGCGGACAGACAGGGGGTGAAAAACTGTTTTTT. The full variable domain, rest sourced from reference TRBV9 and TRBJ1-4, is DSGVTQTPKHLITATGQRVTLRCSPRSGDLSVYWYQQSLDQGLQFLIQYYNGEERAKGNILERFSAQQFPDLHSELNLSSLELGDSALYFCASSGQTGGEKLFFGSGTQLSVL.

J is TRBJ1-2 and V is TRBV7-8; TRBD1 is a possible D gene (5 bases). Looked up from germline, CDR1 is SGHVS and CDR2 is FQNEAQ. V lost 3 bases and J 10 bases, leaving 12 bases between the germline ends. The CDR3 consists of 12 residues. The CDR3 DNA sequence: TGTGCCAGCAGCTTCCCCCCGGGGGACTACACCTTC. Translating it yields CASSFPPGDYTF.

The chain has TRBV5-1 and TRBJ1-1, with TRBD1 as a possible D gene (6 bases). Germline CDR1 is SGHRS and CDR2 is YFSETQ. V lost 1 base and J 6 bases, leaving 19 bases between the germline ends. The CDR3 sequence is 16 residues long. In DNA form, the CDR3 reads TGCGCCAGCAGCTTGACGGGACATTCAAGAGGGGCTGAAGCTTTCTTT. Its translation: CASSLTGHSRGAEAFF.

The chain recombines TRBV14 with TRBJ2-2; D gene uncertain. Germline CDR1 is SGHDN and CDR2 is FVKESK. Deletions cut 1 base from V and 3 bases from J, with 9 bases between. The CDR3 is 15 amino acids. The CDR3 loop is CASSQVRLDTGELFF. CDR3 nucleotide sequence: TGTGCCAGCAGCCAAGTCCGACTTGACACCGGGGAGCTGTTTTTT.

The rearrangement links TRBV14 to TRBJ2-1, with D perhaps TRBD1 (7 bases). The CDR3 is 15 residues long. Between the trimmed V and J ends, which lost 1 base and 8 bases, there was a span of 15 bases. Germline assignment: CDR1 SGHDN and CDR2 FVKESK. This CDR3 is CASSQGLGGIYEQFF. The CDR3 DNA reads TGTGCCAGCAGCCAAGGACTAGGGGGCATCTATGAGCAGTTCTTC.